The T cell receptor beta chain described here comes from a study of cytomegalovirus exposure and HLA in healthy donors. Whole-study results and caveats: 150 or so TCR beta chains were listed as cytomegalovirus-associated.

Primers for the PCR totalled 60 Vbeta and 13 Jbeta. Data came from immunoSEQ multiplex PCR; TCRdb stores just in-frame clones and leaves some out. This table has 150,000 to 200,000 clones, about three quarters appearing once. The donors gave bone marrow, and they were healthy. A remark on this clone: Its matching antigen is unknown.

This CDR3 spans 10 amino acids. Trimming shortened V by 5 bases and J by 7 bases, and 3 bases separated the two germline ends. In germline, CDR1 is ENHRY, CDR2 SYGVKD. Input material: PBMCs. The rearrangement joins TRBV10-3 to TRBJ2-1; D unclear. This receptor was taken from a man aged 25 to 45 in good health and CMV-seropositive. The CDR3 reads CAISTNEQFF. The CDR3, as DNA: TGTGCCATCAGTACTAATGAGCAGTTCTTC.